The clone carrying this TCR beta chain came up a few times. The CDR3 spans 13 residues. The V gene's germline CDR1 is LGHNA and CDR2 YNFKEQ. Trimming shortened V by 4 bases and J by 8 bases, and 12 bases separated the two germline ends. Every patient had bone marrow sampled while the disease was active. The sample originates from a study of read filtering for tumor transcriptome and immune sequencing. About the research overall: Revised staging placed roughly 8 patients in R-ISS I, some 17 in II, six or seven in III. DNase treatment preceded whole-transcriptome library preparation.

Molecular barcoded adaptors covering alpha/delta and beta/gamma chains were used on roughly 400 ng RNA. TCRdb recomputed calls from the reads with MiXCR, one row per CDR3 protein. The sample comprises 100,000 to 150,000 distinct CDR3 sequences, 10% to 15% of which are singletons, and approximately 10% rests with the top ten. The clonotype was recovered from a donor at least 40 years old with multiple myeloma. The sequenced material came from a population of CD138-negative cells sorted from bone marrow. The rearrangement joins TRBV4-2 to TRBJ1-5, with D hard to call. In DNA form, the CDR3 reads TGTGCCAGCAGCCCAACCCTCTTGGAGCCCCAGCATTTT. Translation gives CASSPTLLEPQHF.